Only a few counts were recorded for the clone carrying this T cell receptor (beta chain). Its antigen is undetermined. V shed 0 bases and J shed 8 bases, with 13 bases lying between them. Germline V gives CDR1 ENHRY, CDR2 SYGVKD. CDR3 length: 14 amino acids. TCRdb re-derived calls from the reads in MiXCR, one entry per CDR3 protein. This sample has about 310,000 distinct CDR3 sequences; approximately 25% occur once, and the top ten carry 10% to 15%. This sample stems from a study of T cell repertoires in cytomegalovirus infection. The TCR was taken from a human donor in good health (CMV status not recorded). Some clones in this sample may be carry-over from other donors' samples. The specimen was cultured PBMCs, collected from culture after CMV antigen stimulation. V is TRBV10-3 and J is TRBJ1-2, with D perhaps matching TRBD1 (5 bases). The CDR3 is CAISESEGPVGYTF. The CDR3 DNA reads as TGTGCCATCAGTGAGTCAGAGGGACCGGTCGGCTACACCTTC.